The clone carrying this TCR beta chain has a handful of counts. No antigen is known for it. This specimen belongs to a study of metastatic and nonmetastatic thyroid tumors. As for the study in general: Repertoire data that came from the blood and tumor or nodule tissue of malignant and benign thyroid patients were compared.

CDR1 and CDR2 from the germline V gene are SGHNT and YENEEA. Trimming removed 1 base from V and 3 bases from J; junction bases left unmatched: 2. The CDR3 spans 15 residues. Broader study findings: As reported, TCR beta diversity in blood and tumor was significantly higher in malignant thyroid tumors than in benign nodules.

Study processing details: Using the CDR3 differences seen across clinicopathological groups, the authors built a distant-metastasis classifier for papillary thyroid cancer, which was meant to discriminate distant-metastatic patients. TCRdb re-clonotyped the PCR reads via MiXCR. The V and J calls come from TCRdb's annotation, not from the publication. The data contain about 19,000 clones, approximately 35% of them singletons. Each patient came to thyroid surgery without any prior treatment (of any kind). The rearrangement links TRBV11-3 to TRBJ2-2, with 7 bases fitting TRBD2. The sequence derives from a female donor with papillary thyroid cancer or a benign thyroid nodule (not recorded which). Some clones in this sample may be carry-over from other donors' samples. The sample comprised tumor tissue. The CDR3 loop reads CASSLVSGYTGELFF. The CDR3 region has the DNA TGTGCCAGCAGCTTAGTTAGCGGGTACACCGGGGAGCTGTTTTTT.